The following is a T cell receptor (beta chain) sequence with its context. The antigen is unknown. Following RNA extraction, reverse transcription yielded cDNA that acted as the sequencing template. Sequenced by immunoSEQ multiplex PCR; TCRdb stores in-frame clones only, minus some. The sample records 150,000 or so clones, roughly 50% being singletons. The CDR3 length is 17 residues. The germline V gene encodes CDR1 SEHNR and CDR2 FQNEAQ (reference sequence). Germline trimming cut 5 bases from V and 2 bases from J; bases unmatched to any gene: 9. PBMC-derived CD4+ and CD8+ T cells were sorted. This sample is part of a study of CD8+ T cells in alopecia areata. Overall study findings and caveats: In scalp samples, resident alphabeta T cells of normal skin are also sequenced. Lesional scalp, notably in alopecia totalis/universalis, had clonality above that of normal scalp. Possibly as an HLA-related effect, TCR sharing across patients appeared less clear than in mice.

The material sequenced was CD8+ T cells sorted from blood, taken at week 0. The source is a human donor with alopecia areata. This rearrangement joins TRBV7-9 to TRBJ2-1; 10 bases map to TRBD2. This CDR3 is CASSPLGLAETYNEQFF. DNA for the CDR3: TGTGCCAGCAGCCCTCTAGGACTAGCGGAAACCTACAATGAGCAGTTCTTC.